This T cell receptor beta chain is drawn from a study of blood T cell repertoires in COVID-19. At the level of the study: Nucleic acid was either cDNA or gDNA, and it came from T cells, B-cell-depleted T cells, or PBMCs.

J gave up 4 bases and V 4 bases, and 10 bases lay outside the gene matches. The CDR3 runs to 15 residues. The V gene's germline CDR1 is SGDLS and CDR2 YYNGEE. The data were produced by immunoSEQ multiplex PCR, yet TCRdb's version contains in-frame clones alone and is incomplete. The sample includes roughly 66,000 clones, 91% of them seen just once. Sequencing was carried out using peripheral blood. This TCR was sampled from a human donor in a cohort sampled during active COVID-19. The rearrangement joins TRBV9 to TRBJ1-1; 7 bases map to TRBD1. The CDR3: CASSSATGTFTEAFF. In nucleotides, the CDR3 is TGTGCCAGCAGCTCCGCGACAGGGACATTCACTGAAGCTTTCTTT.